This T cell receptor (beta chain) originates from a study of siplizumab effects on memory and regulatory T cells. Per sample, 80,000 to 100,000 TCR templates underwent assay. TCRdb keeps only in-frame clones here, not all; method: immunoSEQ multiplex PCR. The sample lists around 100,000 clones; roughly 94% were seen once. A note on this clone: Antigen unknown.

Germline trimming cut 6 bases from V and 7 bases from J; bases unmatched to any gene: 14. The germline CDR1 and CDR2 sequences are MNHNY and SVGAGI (reference sequence). The CDR3 is 15 residues long. Study findings and constraints: Apparently key alloresponse contributors, naive T cells also seemed more diverse than memory cells. Siplizumab conditions gave an average of around 70% Treg-derived mappable alloreactive CD4+ clones, versus 25% to 30% for controls. Significantly reduced by siplizumab was the cumulative frequency of alloreactive sequences, namely those traceable to unstimulated CD4+ memory cells.

This sequence joins TRBV6-6 and TRBJ1-1; 7 nucleotides line up with TRBD1. Sequences were obtained from Tregs sorted from blood. The origin of this receptor is a human donor in good health. The DNA of the CDR3 is TGTGCCAGCAGACGCCAGACACAGGGGCCATTTGAAGCTTTCTTT. This translates into CASRRQTQGPFEAFF.